The T cell receptor beta chain described here comes from a study of CD8 T cells in ankylosing spondylitis. Regarding the study as a whole: Several highly homologous variants made up a TCR beta motif, and this motif appeared characteristic of ankylosing spondylitis blood.

The CDR3 spans 14 residues. The ends lost 3 bases at V and 4 bases at J; junction bases unmatched: 3. Germline assignment: CDR1 KGHSH and CDR2 LQKENI. This clonotype was seen a handful of times. Its antigen is still unknown. In making TCR beta libraries, quantitative 5'-RACE with molecular barcodes was used. One entry per CDR3 protein results from TCRdb running MiXCR on the 5' RACE reads. The table shows about 400,000 distinct CDR3 sequences, with more than 20% occurring only once. The sample taken for sequencing was blood, either unsorted or a sorted T cell fraction (not recorded which). The sequence derives from a male donor with ankylosing spondylitis. This chain links TRBV18 with TRBJ2-5; 9 bases agree with TRBD1. The CDR3 DNA sequence: TGTGCCAGCTCACCCGGACAGGGGACAGAGACCCAGTACTTC. It codes for CASSPGQGTETQYF.